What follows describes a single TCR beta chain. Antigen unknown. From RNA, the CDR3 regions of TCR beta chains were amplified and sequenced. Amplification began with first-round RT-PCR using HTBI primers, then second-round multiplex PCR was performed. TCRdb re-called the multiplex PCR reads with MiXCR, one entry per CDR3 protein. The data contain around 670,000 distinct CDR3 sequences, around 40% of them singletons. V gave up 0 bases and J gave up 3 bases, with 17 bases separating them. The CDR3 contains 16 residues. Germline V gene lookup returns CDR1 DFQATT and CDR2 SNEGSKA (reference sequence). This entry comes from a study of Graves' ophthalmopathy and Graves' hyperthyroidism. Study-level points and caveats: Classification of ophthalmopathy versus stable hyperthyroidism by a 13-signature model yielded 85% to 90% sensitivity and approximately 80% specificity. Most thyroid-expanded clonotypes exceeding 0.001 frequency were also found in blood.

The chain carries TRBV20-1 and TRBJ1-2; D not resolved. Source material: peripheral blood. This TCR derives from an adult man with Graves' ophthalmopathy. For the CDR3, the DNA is TGCAGTGCTAGAGATCTTTTGGACCGAAACTACTATGGCTACACCTTC. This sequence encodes CSARDLLDRNYYGYTF.